These 14 T cell receptor beta chains were sequenced from one sample in a study of shared clonotypes between healthy human individuals. CD45RO negativity and positive selection for CCR7 defined naive CD8 cells, a population that excluded terminally differentiated effector memory CD45RA+ cells. The table came from immunoSEQ multiplex PCR; TCRdb's copy has only in-frame clones and leaves some out. The sample shows about 2 million clones, just under 95% of them seen only once. The source material was naive CD8+ T cells sorted from blood. The receptors shown here come from a man between 18 and 35 years old in good health.

In the case of this clone: Other DNA sequences in the same sample also yield this CDR3. The chain has TRBV30 and TRBJ1-1; tentative D call: TRBD1 (5 bases). Per germline, CDR1 GTSNPN and CDR2 SVGIG (reference sequence). The V and J ends lost 0 bases and 5 bases respectively, with 10 bases between them. This CDR3 has 13 residues. CDR3: CAWSVGGRTEAFF. CDR3 bases: TGTGCCTGGAGTGTGGGGGGTCGGACTGAAGCTTTCTTT.

This clone was found once. The chain is built from TRBV7-9 and TRBJ2-7; D is unclear. V shed 0 bases and J shed 2 bases, with 11 bases lying between them. Per the germline V gene, CDR1 is SEHNR and CDR2 is FQNEAQ (reference sequence). The CDR3 has 15 amino acids. In DNA form, the CDR3 reads TGTGCCAGCAGCTTAGCTCTGGGTATGGCCTACGAGCAGTACTTC. Translated: CASSLALGMAYEQYF.

The V gene is TRBV27, the J gene TRBJ2-7; 7 positions agree with TRBD1. Trimming took 3 bases from V and 4 from J; bases not matched to a gene: 6. Per the germline V gene, CDR1 is MNHEY and CDR2 is SMNVEV (reference sequence). This CDR3 comprises 14 residues. In nucleotides, the CDR3 is TGTGCCAGCAGTTTTCCCCCGGACAGGTACGAGCAGTACTTC. Protein sequence: CASSFPPDRYEQYF.

This clone showed up just a few times. V and J are TRBV5-5 and TRBJ1-1; no clear D. V was clipped by 2 bases and J by 2 bases, with 10 bases between them. CDR3 length equals 14 residues. Per the germline V gene, CDR1 is SGHKS and CDR2 is YYEKEE (reference sequence). In nucleotides, the CDR3 is TGTGCCAGCAGCTTCGTGAGCTTAAACACTGAAGCTTTCTTT. Its protein product is CASSFVSLNTEAFF.

This rearrangement joins TRBV6-6 to TRBJ1-5; D is uncertain. The V gene's germline CDR1 is MNHNY and CDR2 SVGAGI (reference sequence). CDR3 length equals 16 residues. Trimming stripped 4 bases from V and 5 bases from J, with 18 bases between. The CDR3, as DNA: TGTGCCAGCAGTTCCCGCGTAACAGAGGTTGATCAGCCCCAGCATTTT. It specifies CASSSRVTEVDQPQHF.

The rearrangement joins TRBV5-5 to TRBJ2-7; the D is unclear. CDR3 size: 14 residues. V was cut by 0 bases and J by 0 bases, with 7 bases left in between. Germline loops: CDR1 SGHKS, CDR2 YYEKEE (reference sequence). The CDR3 coding sequence is TGTGCCAGCAGCTTGGTGGGGAACTCCTACGAGCAGTACTTC. It translates to CASSLVGNSYEQYF.

The chain combines TRBV7-6 with TRBJ1-6; the D gene is possibly TRBD1 (5 bases). CDR3 length: 14 residues. V was clipped by 4 bases and J by 10 bases, with 14 bases between them. In germline, CDR1 is SGHVS, CDR2 FNYEAQ. The CDR3 reads CASSSPGGDSPLHF. In DNA, the CDR3 is TGTGCCAGCAGCTCCCCGGGGGGAGACTCACCCCTCCACTTT.

The rearrangement joins TRBV6-5 to TRBJ2-1; either TRBD1 or TRBD2 may supply D (6 bases each). The germline CDR1 and CDR2 sequences are MNHEY and SVGAGI. The CDR3 loop spans 13 amino acids. The V end lost 8 bases, the J end lost 1 base, and 9 bases lay between the germline ends. CDR3 DNA: TGTGCCAGCGGGGGGCGATCCTACAATGAGCAGTTCTTC. It translates to CASGGRSYNEQFF.

The chain employs TRBV5-8 and TRBJ2-7, with unresolved D. Germline assignment: CDR1 SGHTS and CDR2 YDEGEE. The ends were cut back, 7 bases at V and 1 base at J, with 6 bases in the middle. The CDR3 length is 11 residues. CDR3 amino acids: CASPNSYEQYF. The CDR3 DNA sequence: TGTGCCAGCCCCAATTCCTACGAGCAGTACTTC.

The rearrangement uses TRBV30 and TRBJ2-7, with D unresolved. The germline V gene has CDR1 GTSNPN and CDR2 SVGIG (reference sequence). V shed 0 bases and J shed 0 bases, with 12 bases lying between them. This CDR3 has 15 amino acids. The CDR3 sequence is CAWSVPGSPSYEQYF. The DNA of the CDR3 is TGTGCCTGGAGTGTCCCAGGCTCCCCCTCCTACGAGCAGTACTTC.

J is TRBJ2-5 and V is TRBV19, with D tentatively TRBD1 (6 bases). Trimming removed 5 bases at V and 0 bases at J, with 10 bases between. Germline V gives CDR1 LNHDA, CDR2 SQIVND (reference sequence). The CDR3 has 14 residues. This chain's CDR3 is CASSAWTDQETQYF. The CDR3 coding sequence is TGTGCCAGTAGTGCTTGGACAGACCAAGAGACCCAGTACTTC.

In this sample, this clone turned up a few times. This chain uses TRBV2 with TRBJ1-6; D unresolved. Germline V gene lookup returns CDR1 SNHLY and CDR2 FYNNEI. V was cut by 7 bases and J by 10 bases, with 14 bases left in between. The CDR3 is 13 amino acids. CDR3: CASIPEGGSPLHF. As DNA, the CDR3 is TGTGCCAGCATCCCGGAGGGAGGCTCACCCCTCCACTTT.

The chain has TRBV10-2 and TRBJ2-3, with 8 bases matching TRBD2. This CDR3 has 15 amino acids. Trimming at V came to 3 bases and at J to 1 base, leaving 3 bases not matched to a gene. The V gene's germline CDR1 is WSHSY and CDR2 SAAADI. The CDR3 loop reads CASSEIAGRTDTQYF. CDR3 bases: TGCGCCAGCAGTGAAATAGCGGGACGCACAGATACGCAGTATTTT.

To note about this clone: At the DNA level, this CDR3 is encoded by other sequences in the same sample as well. The gene calls are TRBV13 and TRBJ2-7, with TRBD2 identical over 14 bases. Germline values: CDR1 PRHDT, CDR2 FYEKMQ (reference sequence). CDR3 length: 16 amino acids. Trimming at V came to 4 bases and at J to 1 base, leaving 3 bases not matched to a gene. CDR3: CASSSTSGRASYEQYF. The CDR3 DNA is TGTGCCAGCAGCTCGACTAGCGGGAGGGCGTCCTACGAGCAGTACTTC.